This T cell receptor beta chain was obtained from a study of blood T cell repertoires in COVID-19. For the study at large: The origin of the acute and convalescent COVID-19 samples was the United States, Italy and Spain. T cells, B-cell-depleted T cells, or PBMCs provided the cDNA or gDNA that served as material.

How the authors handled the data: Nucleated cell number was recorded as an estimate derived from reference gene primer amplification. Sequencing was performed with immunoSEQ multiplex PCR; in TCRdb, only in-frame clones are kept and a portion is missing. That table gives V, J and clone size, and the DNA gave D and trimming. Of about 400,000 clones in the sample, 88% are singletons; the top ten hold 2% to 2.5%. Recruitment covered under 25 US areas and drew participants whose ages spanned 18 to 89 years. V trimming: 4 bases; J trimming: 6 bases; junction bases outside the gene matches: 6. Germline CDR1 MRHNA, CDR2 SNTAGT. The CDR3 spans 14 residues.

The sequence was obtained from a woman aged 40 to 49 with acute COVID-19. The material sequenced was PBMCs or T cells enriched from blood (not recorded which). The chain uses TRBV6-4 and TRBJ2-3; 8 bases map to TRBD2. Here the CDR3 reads CASSVDGGADTQYF. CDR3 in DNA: TGTGCCAGCAGTGTGGACGGGGGGGCGGATACGCAGTATTTT.